This TCR beta chain emerged from a study of shared clonotypes between healthy human individuals. Comments on this clone: Its antigen is currently unknown.

Study results and caveats: Rarefaction indicated that sorted-subset sequencing remained incomplete although depth was large.

Trimming at V came to 4 bases and at J to 4 bases, leaving 16 bases not matched to a gene. The germline gives CDR1 SGHNT, CDR2 YYREEE (reference sequence). This CDR3 comprises 17 residues. Generated by immunoSEQ multiplex PCR, the TCRdb table keeps only in-frame clones and is missing some. This table has about 1.1 million clones, approximately 80% appearing once. The gene calls are TRBV5-4 and TRBJ1-2; 7 bases fit TRBD1. The sequenced sample was memory CD4+ T cells from PBMCs. Subset indicated: CD45RA-negative fraction. This TCR was recovered from a man younger than 30 in good health. Some clones in this sample may be carry-over from other donors' samples. CDR3 loop: CASSPTGRGPGGYGYTF. Written as DNA, the CDR3 is TGTGCCAGCAGCCCCACCGGCAGGGGCCCAGGGGGCTATGGCTACACCTTC.